Presented here are 7 T cell receptor beta chains from one specimen sequenced in a study of PD-L1 blockade in urothelial cancer. The table came from immunoSEQ multiplex PCR; TCRdb's copy has only in-frame clones and leaves some out. The sample records tens of thousands of clones, roughly 90% being singletons. Stated time point: pretreatment peripheral blood. Sequencing was performed on PBMCs, taken around atezolizumab (anti-PD-L1) treatment. The receptors originated from a man aged 65 to 85 with urothelial cancer.

The chain recombines TRBV11-2 with TRBJ2-3; 8 bases agree with TRBD2. With V trimmed by 5 bases and J by 8 bases, 6 bases remained unmatched. The CDR3 is made up of 13 amino acids. The germline CDR1 and CDR2 sequences are SGHAT and FQNNGV. Here the CDR3 reads CASSLDLAGTQYF. CDR3 in DNA: TGTGCCAGCAGCCTCGACCTAGCGGGTACGCAGTATTTT.

The gene calls are TRBV7-3 and TRBJ2-3; a possible D gene is TRBD2 (5 bases). Germline loops: CDR1 SGHTA, CDR2 FQGTGA. The CDR3 has 17 residues. Trimming removed 4 bases from V and 3 bases from J, with 20 bases in between. DNA of the CDR3: TGTGCCAGCAGCTCATACAGACACGCTCCGGGGACAGATACGCAGTATTTT. Protein: CASSSYRHAPGTDTQYF.

The chain links TRBV2 to TRBJ2-2; D remains ambiguous. The CDR3 has 14 amino acids. Germline V gene data show CDR1 as SNHLY and CDR2 as FYNNEI. Trimming shortened V by 5 bases and J by 0 bases, and 7 bases separated the two germline ends. DNA of the CDR3: TGTGCCAGCAGTTCAGGCACGAACACCGGGGAGCTGTTTTTT. This sequence encodes CASSSGTNTGELFF.

The CDR3, as DNA: TGTGCCAGCAGTGAAGGGACAGGTTTGAGCACTGAAGCTTTCTTT. Translating gives CASSEGTGLSTEAFF. The chain links TRBV6-1 to TRBJ1-1; 7 nucleotides line up with TRBD1. The CDR3 sequence is 15 residues long. V lost 1 base, J lost 4 bases, and 6 bases stayed unmatched. Germline CDR1 reads MNHNS; CDR2 reads SASEGT.

The chain links TRBV29-1 to TRBJ2-1, with 10 positions matching TRBD1. Trimming removed 3 bases from V and 9 bases from J; junction bases left unmatched: 11. The germline V gene has CDR1 SQVTM and CDR2 ANQGSEA. The CDR3 sequence is 15 residues long. In DNA, the CDR3 is TGCAGCGTTGATATGACAGGGGGCCGGATTGGTGAGCAGTTCTTC. Its translation: CSVDMTGGRIGEQFF.

The chain has TRBV5-6 and TRBJ1-1, with TRBD1 matching 11 bases. The junction had 6 bases not matched to a gene; V was cut back by 6 bases and J by 8 bases. Germline CDR1 SGHDT, CDR2 YYEEEE. The CDR3 loop spans 13 amino acids. The chain's CDR3 is CASTPDRGQEAFF. The CDR3 region has the DNA TGTGCCAGCACCCCGGACAGGGGGCAGGAAGCTTTCTTT.

The rearrangement joins TRBV6-5 to TRBJ1-5; D remains ambiguous. Germline-derived CDR1 and CDR2 are MNHEY and SVGAGI. The CDR3 covers 15 residues. Trimming removed 0 bases from V and 2 bases from J, with 8 bases in between. Here the CDR3 DNA reads TGTGCCAGCAGTTACTCTGTCGGGGGCAATCAGCCCCAGCATTTT. This gives the protein CASSYSVGGNQPQHF.